This is a list of T cell receptor beta chains from one sample in a study of T cells in Graves' hyperthyroidism and ophthalmopathy. One entry per CDR3 protein results from TCRdb running MiXCR on the multiplex PCR reads. Of roughly 330,000 distinct CDR3 sequences in the sample, 15% to 20% were seen once. Sequenced input: blood. These receptor sequences come from a man aged 30 to 39 with Graves' hyperthyroidism. CDR3s include the opening cysteine and the closing phenylalanine or tryptophan. A D gene is named only where the DNA matches it firmly. The listing skips clone size in some rows; elsewhere it reads once, few, many or a size class.

j_gene | d_gene | abundance | v_gene | CDR3aa | CDR3nt
TRBJ1-1 | . | many | TRBV7-9 | CASSVLGPNTEAFF | TGTGCCAGCAGCGTACTGGGACCGAACACTGAAGCTTTCTTT
TRBJ1-6 | . | . | TRBV4-1 | CASSPGSGQLNSPLHF | TGCGCCAGCAGCCCAGGTAGCGGACAGCTCAATTCACCCCTCCACTTT
TRBJ2-1 | TRBD2 | many | TRBV12-3/TRBV12-4 | CASRGLAGLNEQFF | TGTGCCAGCAGGGGACTAGCGGGACTTAATGAGCAGTTCTTC
TRBJ2-1 | TRBD2 | many | TRBV7-9 | CASSGLPGTSSYNEQFF | TGTGCCAGCAGCGGCCTTCCCGGGACTAGCTCCTACAATGAGCAGTTCTTC
TRBJ2-7 | TRBD1 | many | TRBV11-3 | CASGIGQGANEQYF | TGTGCCTCCGGGATTGGGCAGGGGGCCAACGAGCAGTACTTC
TRBJ1-5 | . | many | TRBV10-3 | CAISESEGRPQHF | TGTGCCATCAGTGAGTCAGAGGGGCGGCCCCAGCATTTT
TRBJ2-3 | TRBD2 | many | TRBV7-9 | CASSPGGWPTDTQYF | TGTGCCAGCAGCCCCGGGGGGTGGCCGACAGATACGCAGTATTTT
TRBJ1-1 | . | . | TRBV19 | CASSIFRLSEAFF | TGTGCCAGTAGTATTTTCCGCTTGAGTGAAGCTTTCTTT
TRBJ2-7 | TRBD1 | many | TRBV10-3 | CAINPGTGDEQYF | TGTGCCATCAACCCCGGGACAGGGGACGAGCAGTACTTC
TRBJ2-1 | . | many | TRBV19 | CASSPIGGEGEQFF | TGTGCCAGTAGCCCCATTGGAGGGGAAGGGGAGCAGTTCTTC
TRBJ2-5 | . | many | TRBV18 | CASSLAGGHQETQYF | TGTGCCAGCTCACTTGCAGGGGGGCACCAAGAGACCCAGTACTTC
TRBJ1-5 | TRBD1 | many | TRBV2 | CASSFDRGGQPQHF | TGTGCCAGCAGTTTCGACAGGGGAGGGCAGCCCCAGCATTTT
TRBJ2-3 | . | many | TRBV5-1 | CASSLEGWSTDTQYF | TGCGCCAGCAGCTTGGAGGGGTGGAGCACAGATACGCAGTATTTT
TRBJ1-5 | . | many | TRBV30 | CAWDAREGQPQHF | TGTGCCTGGGATGCCAGGGAAGGCCAGCCCCAGCATTTT
TRBJ1-1 | . | many | TRBV5-1 | CASSPQPTLPTPEAFF | TGCGCCAGCAGCCCCCAACCGACATTACCAACCCCTGAAGCTTTCTTT
TRBJ2-2 | TRBD2 | few | TRBV9 | CASSATSGRTGELFF | TGTGCCAGCAGCGCGACTAGCGGGAGGACCGGGGAGCTGTTTTTT
TRBJ2-3 | TRBD2 | once | TRBV10-3 | CATLAGVGTDTQYF | TGTGCCACTCTCGCGGGAGTCGGCACAGATACGCAGTATTTT
TRBJ2-7 | . | many | TRBV5-1 | CASREGTVNEQYF | TGCGCCAGCAGGGAGGGGACAGTAAACGAGCAGTACTTC
TRBJ2-1 | . | . | TRBV11-3 | CASSFYICSARDRDYTYNEQFF | .
TRBJ1-1 | . | few | TRBV20-1 | CSAISPDDTEAFF | TGCAGTGCAATCAGCCCCGATGACACTGAAGCTTTCTTT
TRBJ1-1 | . | many | TRBV5-5 | CASSLNVRMNTEAFF | TGTGCCAGCAGCTTGAACGTCAGGATGAACACTGAAGCTTTCTTT
TRBJ2-1 | TRBD1 | . | TRBV5-1 | CASKIQVGTGSEQFF | TGCGCCAGCAAGATCCAGGTAGGGACAGGGAGTGAGCAGTTCTTC
TRBJ1-1 | . | . | TRBV10-2 | CASSVPQGNTEAFF | TGCGCCAGCAGTGTACCCCAGGGGAACACTGAAGCTTTCTTT
TRBJ1-3 | TRBD1 | . | TRBV15 | CATSSLQGAGNTIYF | TGTGCCACCAGCAGTTTACAGGGGGCAGGAAACACCATATATTTT
TRBJ2-5 | . | many | TRBV11-3 | CASSFGRGQETQYF | TGTGCCAGCAGCTTCGGGCGGGGCCAAGAGACCCAGTACTTC
TRBJ1-1 | TRBD1 | many | TRBV6-1 | CASSSRTGMAYTEAFF | TGTGCCAGCAGTTCCAGGACAGGGATGGCCTACACTGAAGCTTTCTTT
TRBJ2-2 | . | . | TRBV6-5 | CASSYNRNTGELFF | TGTGCCAGCAGTTACAACAGAAACACCGGGGAGCTGTTTTTT
TRBJ2-2 | . | few | TRBV12-3/TRBV12-4 | CASSLQATGELFF | TGTGCCAGCAGTTTACAAGCGACCGGGGAGCTGTTTTTT
TRBJ2-1 | . | many | TRBV7-3 | CASSYPPNNEQFF | TGTGCCAGCAGCTACCCGCCCAACAATGAGCAGTTCTTC
TRBJ2-7 | . | many | TRBV28 | CASSSLLFSLTYGQYF | TGTGCCAGCAGTTCTTTATTATTCTCGTTAACCTACGGGCAGTACTTC
TRBJ2-2 | . | . | TRBV24-1 | CATSDLSDTRPGELFF | TGTGCCACCAGTGATTTATCGGACACTCGCCCCGGGGAGCTGTTTTTT
TRBJ2-5 | . | few | TRBV10-3 | CAISESTSQETQYF | TGTGCCATCAGTGAGTCGACCTCTCAAGAGACCCAGTACTTC
TRBJ2-5 | TRBD1 | many | TRBV6-1 | CASKPGGETQYF | TGTGCCAGCAAGCCAGGGGGAGAGACCCAGTACTTC
TRBJ1-2 | TRBD1 | many | TRBV5-1 | CASSLVPGGDYGYTF | TGCGCCAGCAGCTTGGTACCAGGGGGCGACTATGGCTACACCTTC
TRBJ2-3 | . | many | TRBV7-2 | CASSLPPGRGGSDTQYF | TGTGCCAGCAGCCTCCCCCCGGGCAGGGGAGGGTCAGATACGCAGTATTTT
TRBJ2-6 | . | few | TRBV24-1 | CATSDLGRADSGANVLTF | TGTGCCACCAGTGATTTGGGCAGGGCCGACTCTGGGGCCAACGTCCTGACTTTC
TRBJ1-5 | . | few | TRBV18 | CASSMGQPQHF | TGTGCCAGTAGTATGGGTCAGCCCCAGCATTTT
TRBJ1-5 | TRBD1 | few | TRBV7-9 | CASSSQPGGPQPQHF | TGTGCCAGCAGCTCACAACCAGGGGGCCCTCAGCCCCAGCATTTT
TRBJ2-3 | . | . | TRBV27 | CASSLSFGIGTDTQYF | TGTGCCAGCAGTTTAAGTTTTGGCATCGGCACAGATACGCAGTATTTT
TRBJ2-7 | TRBD2 | many | TRBV29-1 | CSGGSSYEQYF | TGCAGCGGCGGGAGTTCCTACGAGCAGTACTTC
TRBJ1-1 | . | many | TRBV7-8 | CASSSWMRTEAFF | TGTGCCAGCAGCTCGTGGATGAGAACTGAAGCTTTCTTT
TRBJ2-7 | TRBD2 | many | TRBV11-2 | CASSLVLAGVGSYEQYF | TGTGCCAGCAGCTTAGTTTTGGCGGGAGTCGGCTCCTACGAGCAGTACTTC
TRBJ2-6 | . | . | TRBV6-5 | CASSYRGGTGANVLTF | TGTGCCAGCAGTTATCGAGGAGGGACTGGGGCCAACGTCCTGACTTTC
TRBJ2-5 | TRBD2 | many | TRBV10-3 | CATSSGRAGQTQYF | TGTGCCACGTCTAGCGGGAGGGCCGGGCAGACCCAGTACTTC
TRBJ1-6 | . | many | TRBV6-1 | CASRTPGFDSPLHF | TGTGCCAGCAGGACCCCAGGGTTCGATTCACCCCTCCACTTT
TRBJ2-3 | . | few | TRBV12-3/TRBV12-4 | CASSLGGARIDTQYF | TGTGCCAGCAGCCTAGGGGGGGCGCGGATTGATACGCAGTATTTT
TRBJ1-5 | . | . | TRBV24-1 | CATSDWGSNQPQHF | TGTGCCACCAGTGATTGGGGTAGCAATCAGCCCCAGCATTTT
TRBJ1-2 | . | . | TRBV3-1 | CASSQKESNRVVGYTF | TGTGCCAGCAGCCAAAAAGAGAGTAACAGGGTAGTTGGCTACACCTTC
TRBJ2-7 | . | many | TRBV27 | CASSKGPNYEQYF | TGTGCCAGCAGTAAAGGGCCGAATTACGAGCAGTACTTC
TRBJ1-2 | . | many | TRBV28 | CASTPPMAPSGYTF | TGTGCCAGCACCCCCCCGATGGCACCGTCCGGCTACACCTTC
TRBJ2-5 | . | many | TRBV7-3 | CASSLDPEETQYF | TGTGCCAGCAGCTTAGACCCCGAAGAGACCCAGTACTTC
TRBJ2-3 | TRBD1 | many | TRBV18 | CASSPGQGASDTQYF | TGTGCCAGCTCCCCAGGACAGGGGGCATCGGATACGCAGTATTTT
TRBJ1-6 | . | . | TRBV7-9 | CASSSDRSYNSPLHF | TGTGCCAGCAGCTCTGACAGGTCCTATAATTCACCCCTCCACTTT
TRBJ1-1 | . | many | TRBV5-1 | CASSPRGTLNTEAFF | TGCGCCAGCAGCCCCAGAGGCACATTGAACACTGAAGCTTTCTTT
TRBJ2-5 | TRBD2 | . | TRBV13 | CASSSGSSGRIQETQYF | TGTGCCAGCAGCTCCGGATCTAGCGGGAGGATCCAAGAGACCCAGTACTTC
TRBJ1-1 | . | many | TRBV11-3 | CASSLRGLLDEAFF | TGTGCCAGCAGCCTACGAGGGCTGTTGGATGAAGCTTTCTTT